These 6 T cell receptor beta chains originate from one sample sequenced in a study of T cells in Graves' hyperthyroidism and ophthalmopathy. RNA transcripts gave rise to amplified TCR beta CDR3 regions. A set of HTBI primers served as the primers for a first-round RT-PCR of the TCR CDR3. One entry per CDR3 protein, called by TCRdb with MiXCR from the multiplex PCR reads. The sample has around 690,000 distinct CDR3 sequences, around 21% seen once; the top ten hold roughly 30%. Specimen: blood. These receptors were obtained from a man in his thirties or forties with Graves' ophthalmopathy.

Many counts were recorded for this clonotype. The V call is TRBV10-3, the J call TRBJ1-4; D may be TRBD1 (6 bases). The CDR3 contains 15 residues. Germline V lookup: CDR1 ENHRY, CDR2 SYGVKD. Trimming cost V 1 base and J 5 bases, with 11 bases left between them. The CDR3 sequence is CAISEFGQGNEKLFF. As DNA, the CDR3 is TGTGCCATCAGTGAGTTCGGTCAGGGGAATGAAAAACTGTTTTTT.

Worth noting for this clonotype: A junction boundary mismatches the germline segment, possibly from a read error. The chain joins TRBV29-1 to TRBJ2-1, with D possibly called TRBD1 or TRBD2 (5 bases each). Germline CDR1 reads SQVTM; CDR2 reads ANQGSEA. CDR3 size: 14 residues. The CDR3 spells CSVEGVGLYNEQFF. For the CDR3, the DNA is TGCAGCGTGGAAGGGGTCGGACTTTACAATGAGCAGTTCTTC.

In its sample, this clonotype was seen many times. The chain uses TRBV12-3 or TRBV12-4 and TRBJ2-5, with D unresolved. The CDR3 runs 14 residues. Trimming stripped 6 bases from V and 0 bases from J, with 11 bases between. The CDR3 nucleotides are TGTGCCAGCAGGGGCTCGGTGTACCAAGAGACCCAGTACTTC. It encodes CASRGSVYQETQYF.

This clonotype was observed many times. The rearrangement joins TRBV28 to TRBJ2-7; unclear D gene. Per germline, CDR1 MDHEN and CDR2 SYDVKM. Trimming left V 6 bases short and J 0 bases short, with 12 bases between. The CDR3 length is 14 residues. Written as DNA, the CDR3 is TGTGCCAGCAGCCTGACGGAGAGCTCCTACGAGCAGTACTTC. Its translation: CASSLTESSYEQYF.

In its sample, this clonotype was seen many times. The V gene is TRBV20-1, the J gene TRBJ2-1; 9 bases line up with TRBD2. The germline V gene encodes CDR1 DFQATT and CDR2 SNEGSKA (reference sequence). The trim removed 6 bases at V and 4 bases at J, leaving 10 bases unmatched. The length of the CDR3 is 15 residues. The CDR3 sequence is CSAPPTSGLYNEQFF. The CDR3 DNA is TGCAGTGCCCCACCCACTAGCGGGTTATACAATGAGCAGTTCTTC.

This clonotype was detected a few times. This chain joins TRBV27 and TRBJ1-1; D unclear. The CDR3 runs 16 residues. V lost 2 bases to trimming and J lost 2 bases, with 15 bases between them. Germline V gene data show CDR1 as MNHEY and CDR2 as SMNVEV (reference sequence). The CDR3 DNA reads as TGTGCCAGCAGTTTAGGTGCCCGGAGTCATAACACTGAAGCTTTCTTT. Encoded protein: CASSLGARSHNTEAFF.